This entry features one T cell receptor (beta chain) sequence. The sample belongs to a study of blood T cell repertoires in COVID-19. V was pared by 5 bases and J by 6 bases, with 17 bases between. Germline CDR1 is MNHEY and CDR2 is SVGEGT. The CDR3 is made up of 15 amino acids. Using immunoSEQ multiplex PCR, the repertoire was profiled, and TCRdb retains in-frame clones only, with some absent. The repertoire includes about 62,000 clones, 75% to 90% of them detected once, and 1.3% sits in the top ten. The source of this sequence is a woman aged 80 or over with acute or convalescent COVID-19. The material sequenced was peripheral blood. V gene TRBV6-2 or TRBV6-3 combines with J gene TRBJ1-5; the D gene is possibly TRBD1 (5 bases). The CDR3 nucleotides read TGTGCCAGCAGTGAGCCCCCAGGGTCTGGTCAGCCCCAGCATTTT. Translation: CASSEPPGSGQPQHF.